This TCR beta chain was profiled in a study of cytomegalovirus exposure and HLA in healthy donors (TCRdb year 2017). Regarding the complete study: An earlier analysis of 587 of the donors reported more than 250 Gb of sequence data and some 120 million unique TCR beta sequences from approximately 180 million T cells. An early release that covered around 590 HLA-typed donors contained approximately 300 gigabases of sequencing data and 65 million to 100 million unique TCR sequences. Among the roughly 430 genotyped donors, around 81% belonged to the genetic ancestry cluster associated with self-reported Caucasian donors. The aim of the study was to test whether cataloging public T cell receptors could identify signatures of past pathogen exposure. The study profiled the T cell repertoires of under 700 subjects by immunosequencing and related them to cytomegalovirus serostatus. Besides the first cohort of some 670 subjects, a separate validation cohort made up of 120 different subjects was used. To predict cytomegalovirus infection status, the study brought together high-throughput TCR immunosequencing, statistical association of individual TCRs with disease status, and machine learning. A later analysis re-examined previously published TCR beta repertoires from several hundred donors and added high-resolution HLA genotyping to investigate patterns of TCR occurrence. In the later analysis, no new phenotypic data were used to find candidate immune exposures; instead, reliance was placed on TCR beta sequences and their occurrence across donors. To decide whether each TCR beta V gene segment behaved as functional or pseudogenic, an earlier analysis of fewer than 750 of the donors relied on high-throughput TCR beta sequencing. Donor age, sex, ethnicity and CMV serostatus were compiled alongside the repertoire data. In a later genetic analysis, genome-wide SNP genotypes for 398 of the 666 donors were used, and that subset was treated as a discovery cohort. All discovery cohort repertoires had been generated on a single sequencing platform. Class I and class II HLA loci were covered by the typing at four-digit resolution. Typing coverage differed by locus: A, B, C, DRB1 and DQB1 were typed in roughly 629-630 donors, DQA1 in approximately 520, DPA1 in 600 to 610, and DPB1 in about 450. A handful of DR-DQ haplotypes were handled as single units for association and clustering because linkage in the cohort was strong. Across around 400 genotyped donors of the cohort, an average of approximately 240,000 unique TCR beta nucleotide sequences per donor were sequenced, and 15% to 20% of those sequences were non-productive. The paper as a whole reports these results and caveats: According to a later analysis, parvovirus B19, influenza, CMV and Epstein-Barr virus appeared linked to several top co-occurrence clusters. When HLA alleles, especially DR and DQ, strongly co-occurred, attributing TCR associations to individual alleles was difficult. Because some donors lacked HLA typing at each locus, the association tests relied only on the typed subset. The presence/absence analyses assumed that sequencing depth was roughly uniform across donors, and that assumption may not be true. In a later analysis, most CMV-associated TCR beta chains were found to appear HLA-restricted, with HLA associations seemingly driven largely by CMV exposure. Immune exposure information for the cohort was limited to CMV serostatus. A few of the identified cytomegalovirus-associated TCR beta chains were confirmed in vitro to be specific for cytomegalovirus antigens. At a false discovery rate of 0.05, a later analysis linked some 17,000 TCR beta sequences to specific HLA alleles. A cluster of highly shared sequence variants was judged likely to represent a technical artifact of the sequencing pipeline. An earlier analysis of several hundred of the donors showed that most TCR beta V segments appeared in productive rearrangements either about 87% or about 30% of the time, which broadly matched IMGT annotations. The earlier analysis of approximately 560 of the donors excluded 15 to 20 rarely observed V segments, including chromosome 9 orphons, because counts were too low. A further reported finding was that TCR beta sequences accurately predicted the HLA-A and HLA-B alleles for most subjects in the first cohort. In a later analysis, TCR association rates were found to vary across HLA loci, with the most associated TCRs seen for DRB1 alleles and the fewest for HLA-C alleles. The classifier was reported to diagnose cytomegalovirus status with high specificity and sensitivity in both the original cohort and the validation cohort. In a later genetic analysis, a missense DCLRE1C variant was associated with V-gene and J-gene trimming of TCR beta chains, and the association was replicated in an independent cohort. In a later analysis, HLA-associated TCR beta chains were found to be more clonally expanded and to have lower generation probabilities than equally common non-associated chains. Some IMGT-functional V segments, including TRBV6-2 and TRBV6-3, could not be told apart with the 87-base-pair reads, so those segments were excluded. A total of fewer than 200 TCR beta chains were listed by the study as associated with cytomegalovirus. This cohort had only TCR beta chains sequenced, and the lack of alpha or paired-chain data limited which features could be detected. A later genetic analysis reported fewer N-insertions in productive TCRs among donors in an Asian-associated ancestry cluster than the roughly 640-donor mean. Correlated functional status among segregating V segments might reflect linkage disequilibrium, but an unknown experimental factor could not be ruled out. It was suggested by the authors that the approach could potentially be generalized to other disease states and immunological phenotypes. While some public TCRs were present in many individuals, most TCR sequences turned up only very rarely across donors.

Libraries came from the immunoSEQ multiplex PCR assay. The multiplex PCR relied on a mix of 60 forward primers for TCR Vbeta segments and 13 reverse primers for TCR Jbeta segments. The CDR3 region of rearranged TCR beta genes was amplified from genomic DNA by a multiplex PCR assay. Amplified TCR beta libraries were sequenced as 87-base-pair reads on the Illumina HiSeq System. As for the original processing: A later analysis tallied around 82 million unique TCR beta chains across the 600 to 700 repertoires, and about 10 million of those chains were shared by two or more donors. A nearest-neighbor algorithm error-corrected the raw reads and collapsed the reads into unique sequences, merging closely related sequences to remove PCR and sequencing errors. V, D and J gene segments were assigned by aligning CDR3 sequences to IMGT reference sequences. For a sequence to be retained, at least a six-nucleotide match to both a V gene segment and a J gene segment was required. Rearrangements were classified as productive when the CDR3 lacked stop codons and remained in frame with V and J, and all other rearrangements were classified as non-productive. Following IMGT convention, CDR3 was defined as the stretch from the second conserved V-encoded cysteine up to the conserved J-encoded phenylalanine. Sequences without an unambiguous match to a single V gene segment were excluded from the earlier analysis of approximately 560 of the donors. An earlier analysis of almost 600 of the donors classified V segments as functional when productive rearrangements were above 56.7% and as segregating when the standard deviation between donors was above 5%. To diagnose cytomegalovirus status from the catalog of TCR beta chain sequences, a statistical classification framework was built. In a later analysis, TCR nucleotide sequences were compared against IMGT/GENE-DB human TR gene sequences so that V and J genes could be assigned. Using the TCRdist pipeline, a later analysis assigned CDR3 sequences along with most-parsimonious VDJ recombination scenarios. In a later analysis, each TCR beta chain was defined by its CDR3 amino acid sequence together with its V-gene family, and reads without a unique V-gene family were excluded. In a later analysis, fewer than 650 highly shared, low-generation-probability nucleotide sequences were removed to address suspected cross-contamination and a sequencing artifact. For each public chain, a later analysis derived a clonal expansion index from normalized ranks of inferred template counts within each repertoire. In a later analysis, generation probabilities were computed using a VDJ recombination model fitted to out-of-frame rearrangements, and the results were checked against IGoR. A later analysis scored TCR-TCR, TCR-HLA and TCR-CMV co-occurrence with hypergeometric tests, applying a repertoire-size bias correction to TCR pairs. A later analysis estimated false discovery rates by permuting HLA or CMV assignments 20 times. In a later analysis, co-occurring TCRs were grouped with DBSCAN, and TCRdist sequence similarity was added when clustering was performed within HLA-allele-positive subsets. For co-occurrence clustering, repertoires with fewer than 30,000 or more than 120,000 public chains were excluded, along with four to six repertoires with anomalous nucleotide sharing. TCRdb took this table from immuneACCESS and kept in-frame rearrangements with V and J called. Such tables lack part of the clones; where checked against another copy, unresolved V genes explain under half of the gap, and the rest is unexplained. V and J calls and clone size are those listed in that table; D and trimming were worked out from the DNA. The sample profile shows fewer than 85,000 clones; around 79% of them were found once. The ten largest clones take up 5.5% to 7% of the sample.

The cohort was made up of 666 healthy bone marrow donors. At the time of sampling, every cohort member was nominally healthy, though immune exposures that went unrecorded were likely present. The donor was CMV seropositive and was included in the group of approximately 300 seropositive cohort members. Each donor provided a peripheral blood sample, and peripheral blood mononuclear cells were used for TCR beta sequencing. Genomic DNA extraction from the blood cell samples was performed with the Qiagen DNeasy Blood Extraction Kit. About this clone: This receptor's antigen is unknown. No quality values exist for individual bases; no much larger clone is one base distant.

For CDR1 and CDR2, the germline V gene lists SGHDN and FVKESK. V loses 1 base of germline sequence and J loses 0 bases, and the interval between the two ends is 6 bases. From the cysteine up to the phenylalanine, the CDR3 has a length of 14 residues. CDR3 DNA is the only sequence kept; it has 42 bases, read in frame from the first base. Recombination joined TRBV14 with TRBJ1-1, with the D gene call left open. The receptor was derived from a man aged 18 to 30 in good health and CMV-seropositive. The sequencing input was PBMCs. The CDR3 region reads CASSQGNLNTEAFF. In nucleotides, the sequence is TGTGCCAGCAGCCAAGGCAACTTGAACACTGAAGCTTTCTTT. With the rest looked up from the reference TRBV14 and TRBJ1-1 genes rather than sequenced, the full variable domain is EAGVTQFPSHSVIEKGQTVTLRCDPISGHDNLYWYRRVMGKEIKFLLHFVKESKQDESGMPNNRFLAERTGGTYSTLKVQPAELEDSGVYFCASSQGNLNTEAFFGQGTRLTVV.